Detailed here is one TCR beta chain. Cohort placement rested on clinical history that participants reported themselves. Before being deemed recovered, Cohort 3 donors had two negative PCRs, clearance, or symptom resolution. This sample was taken from a study of blood T cell repertoires in COVID-19. The overall study: Acute and convalescent COVID-19 specimens originated in the United States, Italy and Spain. Nucleic acid was either cDNA or gDNA, and it came from T cells, B-cell-depleted T cells, or PBMCs.

Assay: immunoSEQ multiplex PCR; the TCRdb copy retains only in-frame clones and omits some. The table lists about 360,000 clones, 87% of them singletons. This CDR3 spans 16 amino acids. V lost 6 bases, J lost 4 bases, and 10 bases stayed unmatched. The germline V gene has CDR1 MNHEY and CDR2 SMNVEV (reference sequence). The clonotype was recovered from a man aged 25-40 years who had recovered from COVID-19. The rearrangement joins TRBV27 to TRBJ2-3, with TRBD2 matching 10 bases. Sequences were obtained from PBMCs or T cells enriched from blood (not recorded which). The CDR3 DNA reads as TGTGCCAGCAGGGCCCTAGCGGGGGAATCCCCAGATACGCAGTATTTT. It codes for CASRALAGESPDTQYF.